The 32 T cell receptor beta chains below come from one sample, sequenced in a study of monozygotic twins with inflammatory bowel disease. Reprocessing the 5' RACE reads, TCRdb reports a single entry for every CDR3 protein and omits DNA. The table gives 80,000 or so distinct CDR3 sequences; the top ten clones make up around 6.8% of it. Sequencing was performed on blood. These receptors were obtained from a human donor with ulcerative colitis or Crohn's disease, or a healthy co-twin of an affected twin (not recorded which).

The J gene is TRBJ1-3, the V gene TRBV9; with no DNA, the TCRdb D assignment of TRBD1 cannot be verified. CDR1 is SGDLS, CDR2 YYNGEE, per germline. There are 16 residues in the CDR3. This CDR3 is CASSPQRTGAGNTIYF.

The chain uses TRBV5-1 and TRBJ1-2; TCRdb indicates TRBD1, and absent DNA this call remains unverified. The germline gives CDR1 SGHRS, CDR2 YFSETQ. The CDR3 loop spans 13 amino acids. CDR3 loop: CASSLSGQGGYTF.

The chain employs TRBV10-3 and TRBJ1-1; the TCRdb D gene call, TRBD1, has no DNA to confirm it. Germline V gene lookup returns CDR1 ENHRY and CDR2 SYGVKD. The CDR3 has 13 residues. CDR3 residues: CAISEYGGQGAFF.

The chain carries TRBV20-1 and TRBJ2-7. The CDR3 totals 14 residues. The germline CDR1 and CDR2 sequences are DFQATT and SNEGSKA (reference sequence). The CDR3 protein is CSAPRVDDSYEQYF.

The V gene is TRBV18, the J gene TRBJ2-7. The CDR3 totals 13 residues. Looked up from germline, CDR1 is KGHSH and CDR2 is LQKENI. CDR3: CASSPGTLGEQYF. Combining the CDR3 with reference TRBV18 and TRBJ2-7 gives the whole variable domain NAGVMQNPRHLVRRRGQEARLRCSPMKGHSHVYWYRQLPEEGLKFMVYLQKENIIDESGMPKERFSAEFPKEGPSILRIQQVVRGDSAAYFCASSPGTLGEQYFGPGTRLTVT.

The chain couples TRBV3-1 to TRBJ1-5; the TRBD1 assignment by TCRdb is unverifiable without DNA. This CDR3 contains 15 residues. Germline V gene sequence: CDR1 LGHDT, CDR2 YNNKEL (reference sequence). The CDR3 is CASSHGQGAGQPQHF.

This chain joins TRBV20-1 and TRBJ1-4; as DNA is missing, the TRBD1 call by TCRdb cannot be tested. Germline loops: CDR1 DFQATT, CDR2 SNEGSKA (reference sequence). The CDR3 loop spans 15 amino acids. CDR3: CSARGEGRVVKNCFF.

This sequence joins TRBV27 and TRBJ2-2; with no DNA, the TCRdb D assignment of TRBD2 cannot be verified. Germline loops: CDR1 MNHEY, CDR2 SMNVEV (reference sequence). This CDR3 is 15 amino acids long. This chain's CDR3 is CASSSGGLAGGELFF.

Here the CDR3 reads CSVGKWGLAGGPKLSDTQYF. This chain links TRBV29-1 with TRBJ2-3; the D call of TRBD2 rests on TCRdb alone, since no DNA is present to check it. The CDR3 is made up of 20 amino acids. In germline, CDR1 is SQVTM, CDR2 ANQGSEA.

The chain is built from TRBV9 and TRBJ2-1; TCRdb names TRBD2, which stays unverified in the absence of DNA. The CDR3 has 13 amino acids. CDR1 SGDLS and CDR2 YYNGEE come from the germline V gene. The CDR3 spells CASQAGGYNEQFF. Based on the CDR3 plus reference TRBV9 and TRBJ2-1, the full variable domain is DSGVTQTPKHLITATGQRVTLRCSPRSGDLSVYWYQQSLDQGLQFLIQYYNGEERAKGNILERFSAQQFPDLHSELNLSSLELGDSALYFCASQAGGYNEQFFGPGTRLTVL.

V and J are TRBV2 and TRBJ2-1; as DNA is missing, the TRBD2 call by TCRdb cannot be tested. The germline CDR1 and CDR2 sequences are SNHLY and FYNNEI. The CDR3 has 14 residues. The CDR3 reads CASRTSGGWNEQFF.

V gene TRBV4-1 combines with J gene TRBJ2-1. CDR1 MGHRA and CDR2 YSYEKL come from the germline V gene. CDR3 length: 12 residues. The chain's CDR3 is CASSQGNSEQFF.

The CDR3 reads CASSLLTANTGELFF. This chain connects TRBV5-1 to TRBJ2-2. Germline V CDR1 and CDR2: SGHRS, YFSETQ. CDR3 size: 15 residues.

The chain couples TRBV12-3 or TRBV12-4 to TRBJ1-1. The CDR3 totals 13 residues. The chain's CDR3 is CASSLPFRVEAFF.

The chain links TRBV12-3 or TRBV12-4 to TRBJ2-5; TCRdb reports TRBD1, a call that lacks DNA to check it against. CDR3 length: 14 amino acids. CDR3 amino acids: CASSWDRLQETQYF.

The chain recombines TRBV29-1 with TRBJ1-5; TCRdb returns TRBD1, unconfirmable since there is no DNA. Germline assignment: CDR1 SQVTM and CDR2 ANQGSEA. CDR3 length: 12 residues. This CDR3 reads CSVGDWEQPQHF.

The rearrangement links TRBV20-1 to TRBJ2-2. Germline V gene lookup returns CDR1 DFQATT and CDR2 SNEGSKA (reference sequence). The CDR3 consists of 12 residues. The chain's CDR3 is CSASQDTGELFF.

The chain links TRBV29-1 to TRBJ2-1; TCRdb calls TRBD1, which cannot be checked without DNA. The germline V gene encodes CDR1 SQVTM and CDR2 ANQGSEA. The CDR3 totals 16 residues. CDR3 protein: CSARGDTTNNGNEQFF.

The genes are TRBV5-1 and TRBJ1-1. The CDR3 sequence is 14 residues long. Germline-derived CDR1 and CDR2 are SGHRS and YFSETQ. CDR3 amino acids: CASSSGDRNTEAFF.

The chain couples TRBV15 to TRBJ2-5; there is no DNA to check the TCRdb D call of TRBD2. In germline, CDR1 is LNHNV, CDR2 YYDKDF (reference sequence). This CDR3 is 18 amino acids long. CDR3 loop: CATSTASLTSGGVETQYF. The whole variable domain, filled in from reference TRBV15 and TRBJ2-5, reads DAMVIQNPRYQVTQFGKPVTLSCSQTLNHNVMYWYQQKSSQAPKLLFHYYDKDFNNEADTPDNFQSRRPNTSFCFLDIRSPGLGDTAMYLCATSTASLTSGGVETQYFGPGTRLLVL.

The chain recombines TRBV18 with TRBJ2-5; TCRdb's D call of TRBD1 is untestable without DNA. The CDR3 covers 13 residues. The germline V gene has CDR1 KGHSH and CDR2 LQKENI. CDR3 sequence reads: CASSAGHKETQYF.

This sequence joins TRBV6-1 and TRBJ1-2; the D call of TRBD1 rests on TCRdb alone, since no DNA is present to check it. Germline V gives CDR1 MNHNS, CDR2 SASEGT. The CDR3 totals 15 residues. The CDR3 is CASSDFTGPNYGYTF.

The rearrangement uses TRBV6-5 and TRBJ1-6; TCRdb's D call, TRBD1, is unchecked because there is no DNA. The germline gives CDR1 MNHEY, CDR2 SVGAGI. This CDR3 is 16 amino acids long. The CDR3 reads CASSYSGQGGGSPLHF.

The chain carries TRBV25-1 and TRBJ1-6; TCRdb's D call, TRBD1, is unchecked because there is no DNA. The CDR3 is made up of 15 amino acids. Germline values: CDR1 MGHDK, CDR2 SYGVNS. The CDR3 region is CASSGSGQRFSPLHF.

The genes are TRBV6-1 and TRBJ2-3. The CDR3 covers 14 residues. Germline CDR1 reads MNHNS; CDR2 reads SASEGT. The CDR3: CASSEVHGSDTQYF.

The V gene is TRBV28, the J gene TRBJ2-7; lacking DNA, the TRBD1 call made by TCRdb goes unchecked. This CDR3 has 14 amino acids. Germline values: CDR1 MDHEN, CDR2 SYDVKM. This chain's CDR3 is CASTTIGDGYEQYF.

The rearrangement links TRBV5-1 to TRBJ2-7; TCRdb gives TRBD1 as the D gene, but with no DNA this cannot be confirmed. Germline CDR1 reads SGHRS; CDR2 reads YFSETQ. CDR3 length: 14 residues. This CDR3 reads CASSWYGQGTEQYF. Looking up the rest from reference TRBV5-1 and TRBJ2-7 gives the full variable domain: KAGVTQTPRYLIKTRGQQVTLSCSPISGHRSVSWYQQTPGQGLQFLFEYFSETQRNKGNFPGRFSGRQFSNSRSEMNVSTLELGDSALYLCASSWYGQGTEQYFGPGTRLTVT.

The chain uses TRBV19 and TRBJ1-1; the TRBD1 assignment by TCRdb is unverifiable without DNA. The CDR3 consists of 13 residues. From germline, CDR1 is LNHDA and CDR2 SQIVND (reference sequence). CDR3: CATKDRGNTEAFF.

This chain links TRBV7-3 with TRBJ2-1; TCRdb names TRBD1, which stays unverified in the absence of DNA. Per germline, CDR1 SGHTA and CDR2 FQGTGA. This CDR3 spans 16 amino acids. Here the CDR3 reads CASSLKIGTGFNEQFF. Filled out from reference TRBV7-3 and TRBJ2-1, the complete variable domain reads GAGVSQTPSNKVTEKGKYVELRCDPISGHTALYWYRQSLGQGPEFLIYFQGTGAADDSGLPNDRFFAVRPEGSVSTLKIQRTERGDSAVYLCASSLKIGTGFNEQFFGPGTRLTVL.

The chain has TRBV7-8 and TRBJ2-2. The germline gives CDR1 SGHVS, CDR2 FQNEAQ. This CDR3 is 11 amino acids long. The CDR3 spells CASSFEGELFF.

This rearrangement joins TRBV5-1 to TRBJ2-1. The CDR3 consists of 14 residues. Germline V CDR1 and CDR2: SGHRS, YFSETQ. The chain's CDR3 is CASSFGLNYNEQFF.

This chain links TRBV3-1 with TRBJ2-5. The CDR3 totals 13 residues. Germline CDR1 and CDR2: LGHDT and YNNKEL (reference sequence). This chain's CDR3 is CASSQIVQETQYF.